These 2 T cell receptor beta chains came from one sample sequenced in a study of blood T cell repertoires in COVID-19. Profiled with immunoSEQ multiplex PCR; TCRdb holds only in-frame clones, not every one. The sample records around 100,000 clones, about 89% being singletons. The sample consisted of peripheral blood. These receptors were collected from a man aged 55 to 69 with acute or convalescent COVID-19.

This clone was seen a single time. The chain links TRBV24-1 to TRBJ2-1; 7 bases map to TRBD2. This CDR3 region has 14 residues. CDR1 is KGHDR and CDR2 is SFDVKD in the germline V gene. The V and J ends lost 9 bases and 10 bases, in that order; junction bases with no gene match: 14. CDR3 amino acids: CATGRDPSSGEQFF. Written as DNA, the CDR3 is TGTGCCACCGGGAGGGACCCCTCTTCAGGGGAGCAGTTCTTC.

This chain links TRBV7-2 with TRBJ1-4; TRBD1 aligns across 7 bases. The CDR3 consists of 16 residues. Germline V gene sequence: CDR1 SGHTA, CDR2 FQGNSA. Losses at the gene ends were 5 bases for V and 0 bases for J; bases not matched to a gene: 6. The CDR3 sequence is CASSATGDATNEKLFF. The CDR3 DNA follows: TGTGCCAGCAGCGCCACAGGGGACGCAACTAATGAAAAACTGTTTTTT.